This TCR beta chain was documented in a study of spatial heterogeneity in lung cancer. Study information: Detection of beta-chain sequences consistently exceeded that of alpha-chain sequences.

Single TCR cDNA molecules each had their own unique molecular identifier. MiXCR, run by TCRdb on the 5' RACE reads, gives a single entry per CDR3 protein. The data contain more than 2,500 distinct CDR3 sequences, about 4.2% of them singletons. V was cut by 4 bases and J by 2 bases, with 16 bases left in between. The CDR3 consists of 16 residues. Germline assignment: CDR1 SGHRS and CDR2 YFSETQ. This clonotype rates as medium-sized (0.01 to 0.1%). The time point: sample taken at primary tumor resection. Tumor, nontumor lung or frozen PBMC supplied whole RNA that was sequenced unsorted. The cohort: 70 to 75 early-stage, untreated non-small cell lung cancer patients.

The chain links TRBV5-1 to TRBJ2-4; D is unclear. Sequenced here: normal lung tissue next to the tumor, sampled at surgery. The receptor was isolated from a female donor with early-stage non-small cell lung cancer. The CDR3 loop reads CASSTDGPSSKNIQYF. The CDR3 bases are TGCGCCAGCAGCACGGATGGACCGTCCTCCAAAAACATTCAGTACTTC.